The rows below give T cell receptor beta chains drawn from one sample of a study of T cells after yellow fever vaccination. TCRdb recomputed calls from the 5' RACE reads with MiXCR, one row per CDR3 protein. The sample lists approximately 600,000 distinct CDR3 sequences, roughly an eighth seen once, with just under 15% in the top ten. The material was PBMCs, obtained on the day of the yellow fever booster vaccination. These receptors came from a man aged 25-45 years who received the YFV17D yellow fever vaccine. CDR3s include the opening cysteine and the closing phenylalanine or tryptophan. Fields, in order: clone size, J gene, D gene, V gene, CDR3 protein, CDR3 DNA. The D gene is left open where the match is weak. Clone size, where shown, is once, few, many, or a class for clones that have expanded.

>.|TRBJ1-4|.|TRBV5-4
CASSWDGRWNEKLFF
TGTGCCAGCAGCTGGGACGGGAGGTGGAATGAAAAACTGTTTTTT
>few|TRBJ2-7|TRBD2|TRBV7-2
CASSFGSGRAEQYF
TGTGCCAGCAGCTTCGGTAGCGGGAGGGCCGAGCAGTACTTC
>.|TRBJ2-1|TRBD2|TRBV20-1
CSASHLAGGREQFF
TGCAGTGCGTCCCACCTAGCGGGAGGGAGGGAGCAGTTCTTC
>.|TRBJ2-2|TRBD1|TRBV6-1
CASRQLGTGIPGELFF
TGTGCCAGCAGGCAGCTTGGGACAGGGATACCCGGGGAGCTGTTTTTT
>few|TRBJ2-1|TRBD2|TRBV20-1
CSASRTSVDNEQFF
TGCAGTGCTAGTAGAACTAGCGTAGACAATGAGCAGTTCTTC
>.|TRBJ1-1|.|TRBV20-1
CSAAVGNTEAFF
TGCAGTGCCGCAGTTGGGAACACTGAAGCTTTCTTT
>few|TRBJ1-5|.|TRBV25-1
CASRKGSNQPQHF
TGTGCCAGCAGAAAAGGGAGCAATCAGCCCCAGCATTTT
>.|TRBJ1-1|.|TRBV20-1
CSARDPAGGAFF
TGCAGTGCTAGAGATCCGGCGGGGGGCGCTTTCTTT
>few|TRBJ2-1|.|TRBV3-1
CASSSIGVSHNEQFF
TGTGCCAGCAGCTCAATCGGGGTTAGCCACAATGAGCAGTTCTTC
>few|TRBJ2-7|TRBD1|TRBV10-3
CAIRGQGTTYEQYF
TGTGCCATCAGGGGACAGGGAACCACCTACGAGCAGTACTTC
>few|TRBJ2-1|TRBD2|TRBV2
CASSLTAGAYNEQFF
TGTGCCAGCAGTCTGACGGCGGGAGCGTACAATGAGCAGTTCTTC
>.|TRBJ1-5|.|TRBV5-5
CASSQSGISNQPQHF
TGTGCCAGCAGCCAATCCGGCATTAGCAATCAGCCCCAGCATTTT
>few|TRBJ1-5|.|TRBV27
CASSFSGRLGGNQPQHF
TGTGCCAGCAGTTTCAGCGGTCGGCTAGGGGGGAATCAGCCCCAGCATTTT
>few|TRBJ2-7|.|TRBV7-9
CASSPGSYNYEQYF
TGTGCCAGCAGCCCCGGGTCGTACAACTACGAGCAGTACTTC